The 12 T cell receptor beta chains listed next were all sequenced from one sample in a study of blood T cell repertoires in COVID-19. The method was immunoSEQ multiplex PCR; TCRdb's version includes in-frame clones alone and lacks a portion of them. The sample holds some 41,000 clones, roughly nine tenths seen once. Source material: peripheral blood. These receptors came from a human donor in a cohort sampled during active COVID-19.

The rearrangement uses TRBV19 and TRBJ2-7, with D unclear. CDR3 length: 12 residues. Trimming stripped 7 bases from V and 5 bases from J, with 12 bases between. CDR1 is LNHDA, CDR2 SQIVND, per germline (reference sequence). CDR3 residues: CASNGQNNEQYF. DNA for the CDR3: TGTGCCAGTAATGGCCAGAACAACGAGCAGTACTTC.

The chain combines TRBV9 with TRBJ2-2; a weak D match, TRBD2 (6 bases). Germline V lookup: CDR1 SGDLS, CDR2 YYNGEE. The length of the CDR3 is 13 residues. V lost 4 bases and J 12 bases, leaving 16 bases between the germline ends. CDR3 bases: TGTGCCAGCAGCACACAAGGGACTGGGAAGCTGTTTTTT. Amino acids: CASSTQGTGKLFF.

This chain uses TRBV12-3 or TRBV12-4 with TRBJ2-3; the D is unclear. V was trimmed by 5 bases and J by 3 bases, leaving 6 bases between them. This CDR3 region has 12 residues. The CDR3: CASSGWTDTQYF. CDR3 DNA: TGTGCCAGCAGTGGCTGGACAGATACGCAGTATTTT.

This clone has more than one count but fewer than ten. The chain uses TRBV11-2 and TRBJ2-5; maybe TRBD1 (6 bases). Germline loops: CDR1 SGHAT, CDR2 FQNNGV. Between the trimmed V and J ends, which lost 4 bases and 4 bases, there was a span of 16 bases. The CDR3 consists of 15 residues. The CDR3: CASSSNQGSGETQYF. The CDR3, as DNA: TGTGCCAGCAGCTCCAACCAGGGGTCAGGAGAGACCCAGTACTTC.

This chain uses TRBV9 with TRBJ1-2; no definite D call. The germline V gene has CDR1 SGDLS and CDR2 YYNGEE. This CDR3 spans 14 amino acids. V shed 3 bases and J shed 6 bases, with 15 bases lying between them. The CDR3 DNA follows: TGTGCCAGCAGCGGTACAGCCGTCGGCAATGGCTACACCTTC. Protein sequence: CASSGTAVGNGYTF.

The V and J genes are TRBV5-5 and TRBJ2-5; D remains unclear. CDR1 and CDR2 from the germline V gene are SGHKS and YYEKEE (reference sequence). The CDR3 covers 13 residues. The ends were cut back, 0 bases at V and 2 bases at J, with 5 bases in the middle. The CDR3 nucleotides are TGTGCCAGCAGCTTGGATCTACAAGAGACCCAGTACTTC. Its translation: CASSLDLQETQYF.

The chain is built from TRBV20-1 and TRBJ1-1; TRBD1 matches 7 bases. Germline CDR1 DFQATT, CDR2 SNEGSKA (reference sequence). This CDR3 spans 15 amino acids. After removal of 3 bases from V and 6 bases from J, the junction contained 13 bases not matched to a gene. This chain's CDR3 is CSASSAPGQSPEAFF. CDR3 bases: TGCAGTGCTAGTTCGGCCCCGGGACAGTCGCCTGAAGCTTTCTTT.

The chain uses TRBV9 and TRBJ2-1; TRBD2 agrees at 8 bases. V shed 4 bases, J shed 4 bases, and the junction held 7 bases outside the gene matches. Germline V CDR1 and CDR2: SGDLS, YYNGEE. The CDR3 covers 15 residues. CDR3 DNA sequence: TGTGCCAGCAGCCCCCTGACGGGGGGGTACAATGAGCAGTTCTTC. It specifies CASSPLTGGYNEQFF. The full variable domain, with the rest looked up from reference TRBV9 and TRBJ2-1, is DSGVTQTPKHLITATGQRVTLRCSPRSGDLSVYWYQQSLDQGLQFLIQYYNGEERAKGNILERFSAQQFPDLHSELNLSSLELGDSALYFCASSPLTGGYNEQFFGPGTRLTVL.

This clone is a singleton in its sample. The chain is built from TRBV9 and TRBJ2-2, with TRBD2 matching over 9 bases. CDR3 size: 15 residues. The trim removed 0 bases at V and 7 bases at J, leaving 4 bases unmatched. Per the germline V gene, CDR1 is SGDLS and CDR2 is YYNGEE. CDR3 amino acids: CASSVGGSGGGELFF. The DNA of the CDR3 is TGTGCCAGCAGCGTAGGAGGTAGCGGGGGCGGGGAGCTGTTTTTT.

This clone was seen only once. This chain links TRBV5-6 with TRBJ2-5, with no clear D. Trimming removed 4 bases at V and 0 bases at J, with 7 bases between. CDR1 and CDR2 from the germline V gene are SGHDT and YYEEEE. The CDR3 sequence is 13 residues long. The CDR3 DNA is TGTGCCAGCAGCCCGTGGCACCAAGAGACCCAGTACTTC. It is translated as CASSPWHQETQYF.

The genes are TRBV15 and TRBJ2-7, with 8 bases matching TRBD1. This CDR3 is 14 amino acids long. Germline CDR1 is LNHNV and CDR2 is YYDKDF (reference sequence). The junction had 1 base not matched to a gene; V was cut back by 0 bases and J by 3 bases. CDR3 residues: CATSREGQGYEQYF. The CDR3 DNA follows: TGTGCCACCAGCAGAGAAGGACAGGGCTACGAGCAGTACTTC.

This chain joins TRBV11-2 and TRBJ2-3, with no clear D. The CDR3 loop spans 14 amino acids. Germline V gene sequence: CDR1 SGHAT, CDR2 FQNNGV. Trimming shortened V by 1 base and J by 0 bases, and 5 bases separated the two germline ends. As DNA, the CDR3 is TGTGCCAGCAGCTTAGTTCCTAGCACAGATACGCAGTATTTT. It is translated as CASSLVPSTDTQYF.